The next 3 T cell receptor beta chains were all read from a single sample in a study of blood T cell repertoires in COVID-19. The protocol was immunoSEQ multiplex PCR, while the TCRdb copy is restricted to in-frame clones and leaves out a portion. Counted here are about 270,000 clones, around 86% occurring once; the ten biggest clones make up over 8%. The sequencing sample was made of peripheral blood. The receptors come from a man between 35 and 55 years old with active or convalescent COVID-19.

The chain carries TRBV19 and TRBJ2-7; 8 bases fit TRBD2. Trimming removed 8 bases from V and 6 bases from J; junction bases left unmatched: 12. Germline CDR1 is LNHDA and CDR2 is SQIVND (reference sequence). The CDR3 runs 14 residues. The CDR3 DNA follows: TGTGCCAGTCCCTCAAAACGGGGGGGAGTCGAGCAGTACTTC. This encodes CASPSKRGGVEQYF.

The chain has TRBV10-3 and TRBJ1-6; 12 bases agree with TRBD1. Germline V CDR1 and CDR2: ENHRY, SYGVKD. The CDR3 covers 18 residues. Losses at the gene ends were 4 bases for V and 6 bases for J; bases not matched to a gene: 10. CDR3 protein: CAISGGTGGSLGNSPLHF. In DNA, the CDR3 is TGTGCCATCAGTGGCGGGACAGGGGGCTCGTTAGGTAATTCACCCCTCCACTTT.

The rearrangement joins TRBV27 to TRBJ1-1; D call uncertain. CDR3 length: 14 amino acids. Per germline, CDR1 MNHEY and CDR2 SMNVEV (reference sequence). V lost 6 bases and J 1 base, leaving 12 bases between the germline ends. CDR3 DNA sequence: TGTGCCAGCAGCTTCCGACTCGAGAACACTGAAGCTTTCTTT. It specifies CASSFRLENTEAFF.